This TCR beta chain was found in a study of early T cells in non-severe SARS-CoV-2 infection (dated by TCRdb to the early 2020s). At the level of the whole study: TCR sequencing used bulk RNA from unsorted whole blood, so alpha and beta chains could not be paired.

Receptor libraries were prepared by 5' RACE. The listed sequencing device is NextSeq 500. To correct for sequencing error and PCR bias, the TCR library protocol tagged individual cDNA molecules with unique molecular identifiers. Both TCR alpha and beta chains were sequenced, and tight co-correlation was observed between alpha and beta sequence abundances in each sample. The authors processed their data as follows. V gene, J gene and CDR3 annotation of TCR sequences was performed with Decombinator V4. TCRs were defined as expanded if a significant change between any two time points was detected under a Poisson model with p below 0.0001. Abundances of TCRs were expressed as counts per million after normalisation to the total number of TCRs sequenced in each sample. MAIT TCRs were defined by TRAV1-2 paired with TRAJ12, TRAJ20 or TRAJ33, and iNKT TCRs by TRAV10 paired with TRAJ18. VDJdb, accessed on 1 November 2021, was searched for TCRs annotated for CMV, EBV and SARS-CoV-2, and TCRs annotated for more than one antigen were excluded. In-frame beta chains were kept once TCRdb had trimmed the public reads at Q25 with fastp and called clones with MiXCR. Every distinct CDR3 protein forms one entry, paired with its most common genes and DNA. TCRdb's processing, not the study's, gives the V and J calls here. The sample includes roughly 30,000 distinct CDR3 sequences, with 4.5% to 5.5% observed a single time. The ten largest clones take up 2.5% to 3% of the sample.

A case-control design nested within a healthcare worker cohort in London, UK, was used, with weekly nasopharyngeal swab PCR tests and blood sampling performed. Between 23 and 31 March 2020, the week of the UK lockdown, healthcare workers were enrolled and then followed up weekly for as long as 16 weeks. There are many counts of this clonotype. No cognate antigen has been identified for it. There are no base qualities to consult, and no much larger clone falls within one base. The trim is 5 bases for V and 4 bases for J, with a gap of 14 bases between the germline ends. The CDR3 runs 14 residues from the cysteine to the phenylalanine. Just CDR3 DNA is preserved here, 42 bases in frame from base 1. CDR1 and CDR2 were assigned from the germline V gene as MDHEN and SYDVKM. Overall results and qualifications from the work: Matching against VDJdb was skewed toward anti-spike CD8 responses, likely underestimated virus-specific expansions, and missed private and CD4 specificities.

The sequence derives from an adult who was a healthcare worker with PCR-confirmed SARS-CoV-2 infection or an uninfected control (not recorded which). The chain joins TRBV28 to TRBJ1-2; the D gene is possibly TRBD1, with 5 bases matching. The material sequenced was whole blood. The CDR3 is CASSPGTDIYGYTF. The DNA sequence is TGTGCCAGCAGTCCGGGGACGGATATCTATGGCTACACCTTC.